This T cell receptor (beta chain) was observed in a study of blood T cell repertoires in COVID-19. Study at large: COVID-19 samples from acute and convalescent phases originated in the United States, Italy and Spain. Nucleic acid was either cDNA or gDNA, and it came from T cells, B-cell-depleted T cells, or PBMCs.

The assay was immunoSEQ multiplex PCR, and TCRdb's table has in-frame clones only and misses some. The sample has 200,000 to 300,000 clones; 70% to 90% are singletons. Germline CDR1 is LGHDT and CDR2 is YNNKEL (reference sequence). V lost 3 bases, J lost 5 bases, and 19 bases lay in between. The CDR3 sequence is 16 residues long. This receptor was obtained from a woman aged 55 to 70 with COVID-19, enrolled during active disease. Sequencing used peripheral blood. J is TRBJ1-1 and V is TRBV3-1 (or the pseudogene TRBV3-2); possibly TRBD1 for D (6 bases). CDR3 protein: CASSHGQTLPITEAFF. In DNA, the CDR3 is TGTGCCAGCAGCCACGGACAGACGCTCCCAATAACTGAAGCTTTCTTT.